The source of this T cell receptor (beta chain) is a study of T cells in women clearing cervical HPV infection. Assay used: immunoSEQ multiplex PCR; TCRdb lists only in-frame clones, some missing. This listing includes some 40,000 clones. Worth noting for this clone: Its antigen remains unidentified. The CDR3 end falls 3 residues outside the read, so it is completed with the germline J gene.

Study-level findings and limits: Unknown T-cell numbers per sample may underlie the richness differences. TRBV6-7 abundance was lower in cases than controls (around 0.11% versus 0.16%).

The CDR3 extends over 13 amino acids. Trimming took 3 bases from V and 1 from J, leaving 10 bases between them. CDR1 and CDR2 (germline): DFQATT, SNEGSKA (reference sequence). The sequenced material came from blood buffy coat. The source is a woman between 18 and 69 years old with a cervical HPV16 infection that either progressed to CIN3+ or cleared (not recorded which). The chain combines TRBV20-1 with TRBJ2-7; TRBD1 might be the D (5 bases). CDR3 DNA, as far as it was read: TGCAGTGCTAGTTTCCGACAGTCCTACGAG. Amino acid sequence: CSASFRQSYE. The whole CDR3 is CSASFRQSYEQYF.